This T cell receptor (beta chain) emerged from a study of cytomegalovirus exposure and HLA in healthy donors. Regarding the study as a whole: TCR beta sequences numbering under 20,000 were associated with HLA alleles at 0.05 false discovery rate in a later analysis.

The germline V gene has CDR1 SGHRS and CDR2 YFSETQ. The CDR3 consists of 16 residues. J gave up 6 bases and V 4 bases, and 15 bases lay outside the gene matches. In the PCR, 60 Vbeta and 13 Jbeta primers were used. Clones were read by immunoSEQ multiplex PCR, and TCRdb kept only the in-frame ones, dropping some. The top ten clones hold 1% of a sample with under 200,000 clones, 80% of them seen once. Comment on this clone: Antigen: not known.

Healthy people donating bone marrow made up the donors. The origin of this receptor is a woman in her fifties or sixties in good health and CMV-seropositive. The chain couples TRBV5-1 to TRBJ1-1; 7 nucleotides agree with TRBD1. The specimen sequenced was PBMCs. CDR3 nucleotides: TGCGCCAGCAGCAGCCGGGACAGAACATTGTCCCCTGAAGCTTTCTTT. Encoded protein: CASSSRDRTLSPEAFF.